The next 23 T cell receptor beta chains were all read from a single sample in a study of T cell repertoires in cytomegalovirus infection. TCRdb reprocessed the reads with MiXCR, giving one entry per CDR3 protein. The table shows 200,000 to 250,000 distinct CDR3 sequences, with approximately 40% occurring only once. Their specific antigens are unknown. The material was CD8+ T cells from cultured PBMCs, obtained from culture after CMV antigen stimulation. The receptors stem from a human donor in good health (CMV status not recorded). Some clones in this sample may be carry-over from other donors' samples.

The CDR3 DNA follows: TGTGCCAGCATGGGTTCCAAGGGCGGGATAACGCAGTATTTT. It yields the protein CASMGSKGGITQYF. V gene TRBV2 combines with J gene TRBJ2-3; D might be TRBD2 (6 bases). V was clipped by 7 bases and J by 9 bases, with 20 bases between them. The CDR3 runs to 14 residues. Germline values: CDR1 SNHLY, CDR2 FYNNEI.

CDR3 residues: CASSQRGTDYGYTF. CDR3 DNA: TGCGCCAGCAGCCAGAGGGGGACAGACTATGGCTACACCTTC. This chain joins TRBV4-1 and TRBJ1-2; the match to TRBD1 covers 7 bases. Germline CDR1 reads MGHRA; CDR2 reads YSYEKL. V shed 3 bases, J shed 3 bases, and the junction held 4 bases outside the gene matches. This CDR3 is 14 amino acids long.

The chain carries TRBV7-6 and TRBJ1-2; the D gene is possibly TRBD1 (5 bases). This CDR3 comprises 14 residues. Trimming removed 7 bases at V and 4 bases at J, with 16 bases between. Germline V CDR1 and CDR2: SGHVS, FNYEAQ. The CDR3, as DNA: TGTGCCAGCACCCCCGGAGAGGGGATCTATGGCTACACCTTC. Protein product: CASTPGEGIYGYTF.

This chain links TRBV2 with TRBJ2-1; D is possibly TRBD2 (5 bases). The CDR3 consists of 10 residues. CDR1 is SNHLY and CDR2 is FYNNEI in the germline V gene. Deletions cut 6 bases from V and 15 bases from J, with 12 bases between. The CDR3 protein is CASRAREGFF. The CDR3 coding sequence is TGTGCCAGCAGGGCCCGTGAGGGGTTCTTC.

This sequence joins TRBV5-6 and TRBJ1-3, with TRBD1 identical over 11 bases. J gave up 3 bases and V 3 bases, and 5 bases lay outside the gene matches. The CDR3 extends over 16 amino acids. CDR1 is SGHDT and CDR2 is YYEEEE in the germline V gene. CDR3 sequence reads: CASSSDRGLVGNTIYF. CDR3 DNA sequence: TGTGCCAGCAGCTCGGACAGGGGGCTGGTTGGAAACACCATATATTTT.

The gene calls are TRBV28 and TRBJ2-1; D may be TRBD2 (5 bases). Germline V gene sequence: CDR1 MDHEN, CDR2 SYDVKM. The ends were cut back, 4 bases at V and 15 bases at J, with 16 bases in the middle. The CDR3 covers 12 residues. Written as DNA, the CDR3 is TGTGCCAGCAGTTCCCGGTGGAGCGAGGGGTTCTTC. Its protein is CASSSRWSEGFF.

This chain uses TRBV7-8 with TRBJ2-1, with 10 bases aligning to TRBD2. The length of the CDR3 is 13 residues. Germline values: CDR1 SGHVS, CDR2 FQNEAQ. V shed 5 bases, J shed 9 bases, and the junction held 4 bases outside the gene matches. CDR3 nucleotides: TGTGCCAGCAGCCCCAGGACTAGCGGTGAGCAGTTCTTC. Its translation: CASSPRTSGEQFF.

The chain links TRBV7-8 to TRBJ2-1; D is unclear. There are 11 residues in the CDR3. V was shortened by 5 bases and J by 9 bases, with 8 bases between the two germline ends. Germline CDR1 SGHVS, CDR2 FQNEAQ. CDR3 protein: CASSPESEQFF. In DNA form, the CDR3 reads TGTGCCAGCAGCCCCGAAAGTGAGCAGTTCTTC.

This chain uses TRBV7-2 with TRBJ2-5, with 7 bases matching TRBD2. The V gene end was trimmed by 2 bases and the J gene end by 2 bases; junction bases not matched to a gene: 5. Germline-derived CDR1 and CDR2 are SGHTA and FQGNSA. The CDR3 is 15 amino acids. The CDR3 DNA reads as TGTGCCAGCAGCTTATGGTGGCGGGGGCAAGAGACCCAGTACTTC. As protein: CASSLWWRGQETQYF.

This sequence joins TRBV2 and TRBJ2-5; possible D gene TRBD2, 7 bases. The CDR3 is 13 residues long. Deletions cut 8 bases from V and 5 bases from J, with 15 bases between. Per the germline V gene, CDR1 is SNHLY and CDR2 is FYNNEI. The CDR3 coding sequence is TGTGCCAGCCCAAGAGGGGGGGCGGAGACCCAGTACTTC. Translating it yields CASPRGGAETQYF.

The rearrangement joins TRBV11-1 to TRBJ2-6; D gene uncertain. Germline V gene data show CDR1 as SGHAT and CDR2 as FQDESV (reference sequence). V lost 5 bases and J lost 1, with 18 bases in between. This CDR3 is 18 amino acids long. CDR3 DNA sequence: TGTGCCAGCAGCCCAAGGCCTCCAGGTAGGTCTGGGGCCAACGTCCTGACTTTC. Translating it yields CASSPRPPGRSGANVLTF.

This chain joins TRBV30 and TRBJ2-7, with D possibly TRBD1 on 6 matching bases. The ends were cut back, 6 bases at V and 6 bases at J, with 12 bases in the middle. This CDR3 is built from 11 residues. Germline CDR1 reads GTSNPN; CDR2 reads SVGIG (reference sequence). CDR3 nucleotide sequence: TGTGCCTGTCTACAGGGCTCCGAGCAGTACTTC. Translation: CACLQGSEQYF.

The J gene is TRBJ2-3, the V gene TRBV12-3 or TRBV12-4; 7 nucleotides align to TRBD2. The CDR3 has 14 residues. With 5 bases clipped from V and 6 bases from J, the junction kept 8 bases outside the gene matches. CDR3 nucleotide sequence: TGTGCCAGCAGTCCAGAGCGGGGCTTTGATACGCAGTATTTT. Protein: CASSPERGFDTQYF.

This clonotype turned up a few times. The CDR3 loop reads CASSSGSYTEAFF. The CDR3 nucleotides read TGTGCCAGTAGTTCCGGGTCCTACACTGAAGCTTTCTTT. The chain uses TRBV19 and TRBJ1-1, with D unresolved. Germline V gene data show CDR1 as LNHDA and CDR2 as SQIVND (reference sequence). The CDR3 extends over 13 amino acids. V shed 5 bases and J shed 3 bases, with 10 bases lying between them.

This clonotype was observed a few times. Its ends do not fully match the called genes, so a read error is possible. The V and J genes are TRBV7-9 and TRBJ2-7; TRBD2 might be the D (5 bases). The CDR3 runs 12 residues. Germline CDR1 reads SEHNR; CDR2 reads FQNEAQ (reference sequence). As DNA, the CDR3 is TGTGCCAGCAGACCAGACCTAGCTTCACCCTGCTTC. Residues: CASRPDLASPCF.

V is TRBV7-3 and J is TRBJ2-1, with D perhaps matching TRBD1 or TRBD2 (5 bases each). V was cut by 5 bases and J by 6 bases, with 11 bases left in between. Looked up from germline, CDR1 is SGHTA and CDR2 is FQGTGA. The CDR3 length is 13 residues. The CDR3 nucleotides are TGTGCCAGCAGCGGTGAGAGGGGCAATGAGCAGTTCTTC. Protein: CASSGERGNEQFF.

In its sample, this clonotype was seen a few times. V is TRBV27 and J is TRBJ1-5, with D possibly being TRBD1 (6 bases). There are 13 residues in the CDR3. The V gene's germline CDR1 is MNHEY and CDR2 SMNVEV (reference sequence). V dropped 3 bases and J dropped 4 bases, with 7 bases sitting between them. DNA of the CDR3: TGTGCCAGCAGTTTTAGGGGGAATCAGCCCCAGCATTTT. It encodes CASSFRGNQPQHF.

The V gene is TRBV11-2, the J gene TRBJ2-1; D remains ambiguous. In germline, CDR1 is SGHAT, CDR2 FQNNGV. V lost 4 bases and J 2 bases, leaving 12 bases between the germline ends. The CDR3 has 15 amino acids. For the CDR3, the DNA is TGTGCCAGCAGCTCCACAAGAAACGCCTACAATGAGCAGTTCTTC. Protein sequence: CASSSTRNAYNEQFF.

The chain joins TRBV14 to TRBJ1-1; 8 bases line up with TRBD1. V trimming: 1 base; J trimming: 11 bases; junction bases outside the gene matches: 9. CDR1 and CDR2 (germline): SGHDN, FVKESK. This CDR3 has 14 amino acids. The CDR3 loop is CASSQVDRVLSAFF. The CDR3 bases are TGTGCCAGCAGCCAAGTGGACAGGGTACTTTCGGCTTTCTTT.

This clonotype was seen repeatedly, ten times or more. The CDR3 region is CASSPWDFNRPQYF. CDR3 in DNA: TGTGCCAGCAGCCCTTGGGACTTCAACCGACCCCAGTACTTC. V is TRBV5-6 and J is TRBJ2-7; tentatively, D is TRBD2 (6 bases). Trimming pared 4 bases from V and 10 bases from J, leaving 21 bases between. Per the germline V gene, CDR1 is SGHDT and CDR2 is YYEEEE. The CDR3 totals 14 residues.

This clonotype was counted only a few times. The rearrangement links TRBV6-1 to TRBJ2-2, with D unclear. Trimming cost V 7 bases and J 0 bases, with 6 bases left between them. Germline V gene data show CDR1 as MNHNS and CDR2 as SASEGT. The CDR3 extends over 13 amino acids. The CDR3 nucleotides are TGTGCCAGCAAGCATACGAACACCGGGGAGCTGTTTTTT. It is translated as CASKHTNTGELFF.

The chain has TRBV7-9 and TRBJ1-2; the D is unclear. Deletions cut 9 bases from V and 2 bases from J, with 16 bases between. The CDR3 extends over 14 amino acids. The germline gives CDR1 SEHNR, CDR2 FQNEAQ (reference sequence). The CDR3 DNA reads TGTGCCAGTGCTTGGGAAATCCTAAACTATGGCTACACCTTC. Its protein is CASAWEILNYGYTF.

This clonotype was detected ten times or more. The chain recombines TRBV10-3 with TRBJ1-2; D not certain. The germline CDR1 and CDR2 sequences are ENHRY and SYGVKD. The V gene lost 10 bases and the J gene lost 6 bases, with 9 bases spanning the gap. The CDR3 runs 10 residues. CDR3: CATWEDGYTF. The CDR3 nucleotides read TGTGCCACATGGGAGGATGGCTACACCTTC.